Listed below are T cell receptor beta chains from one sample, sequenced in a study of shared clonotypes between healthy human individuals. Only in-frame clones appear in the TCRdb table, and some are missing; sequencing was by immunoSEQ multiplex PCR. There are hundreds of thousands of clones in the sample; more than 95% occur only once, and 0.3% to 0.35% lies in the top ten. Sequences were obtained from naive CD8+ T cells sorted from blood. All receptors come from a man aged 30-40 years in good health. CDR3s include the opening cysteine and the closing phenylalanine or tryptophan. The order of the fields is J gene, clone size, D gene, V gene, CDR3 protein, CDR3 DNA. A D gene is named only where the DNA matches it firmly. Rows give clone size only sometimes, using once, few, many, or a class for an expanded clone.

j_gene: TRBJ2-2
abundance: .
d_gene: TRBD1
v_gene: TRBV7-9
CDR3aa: CASSSQDRVYEELFF
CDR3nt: TGTGCCAGCAGCTCCCAAGACAGGGTGTATGAGGAGCTGTTTTTT

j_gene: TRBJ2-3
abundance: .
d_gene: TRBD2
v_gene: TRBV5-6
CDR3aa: CASSFGGTTNPTDTQYF
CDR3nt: TGTGCCAGCAGCTTTGGAGGGACTACCAATCCCACAGATACGCAGTATTTT

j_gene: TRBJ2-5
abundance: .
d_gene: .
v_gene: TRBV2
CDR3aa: CASSEIVGRQETQYF
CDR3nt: TGTGCCAGCAGTGAAATTGTCGGCCGACAAGAGACCCAGTACTTC

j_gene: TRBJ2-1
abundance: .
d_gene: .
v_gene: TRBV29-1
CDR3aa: CSVDGKPAPSSYNEQFF
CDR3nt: TGCAGCGTTGATGGCAAGCCGGCACCTAGCTCCTACAATGAGCAGTTCTTC

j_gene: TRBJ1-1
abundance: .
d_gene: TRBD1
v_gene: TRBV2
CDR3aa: CASSTGQMNTEAFF
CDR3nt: TGTGCCAGCAGTACGGGACAGATGAACACTGAAGCTTTCTTT

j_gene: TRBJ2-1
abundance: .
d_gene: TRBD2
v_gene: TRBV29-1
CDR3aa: CSAGLAGVREQFF
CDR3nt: TGCAGCGCCGGACTAGCGGGAGTCAGAGAGCAGTTCTTC

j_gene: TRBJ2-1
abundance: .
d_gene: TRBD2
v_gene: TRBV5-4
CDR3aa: CASSWGLAGPDNEQFF
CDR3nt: TGTGCCAGCAGCTGGGGACTAGCGGGACCTGACAATGAGCAGTTCTTC

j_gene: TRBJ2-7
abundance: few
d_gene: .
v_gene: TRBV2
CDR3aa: CASSVGRSYEQYF
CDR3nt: TGTGCCAGCAGTGTCGGCAGGTCCTACGAGCAGTACTTC

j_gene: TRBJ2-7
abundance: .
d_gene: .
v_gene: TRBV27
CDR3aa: CARLNYEQYF
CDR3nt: TGTGCCAGACTGAACTACGAGCAGTACTTC

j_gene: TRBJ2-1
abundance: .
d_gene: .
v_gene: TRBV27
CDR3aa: CASVGRQDEQFF
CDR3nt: TGTGCCAGCGTAGGACGGCAGGACGAGCAGTTCTTC

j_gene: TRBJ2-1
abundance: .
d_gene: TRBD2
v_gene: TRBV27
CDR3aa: CASSWTSGGYEQFF
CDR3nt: TGTGCCAGCAGCTGGACTAGCGGGGGATATGAGCAGTTCTTC

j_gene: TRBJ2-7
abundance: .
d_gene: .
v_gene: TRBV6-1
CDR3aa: CASISGYEQYF
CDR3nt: TGTGCCAGCATATCCGGCTACGAGCAGTACTTC

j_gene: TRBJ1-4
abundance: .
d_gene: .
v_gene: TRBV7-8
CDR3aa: CASSSSSTEDLFF
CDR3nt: TGTGCCAGCAGCTCTTCCTCGACAGAAGACCTGTTTTTT

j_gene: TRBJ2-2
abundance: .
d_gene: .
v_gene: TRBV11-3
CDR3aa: CASSFDQTGELFF
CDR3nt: TGTGCCAGCAGCTTCGACCAAACCGGGGAGCTGTTTTTT

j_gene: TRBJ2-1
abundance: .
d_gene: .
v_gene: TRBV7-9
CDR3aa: CASSPSVYNEQFF
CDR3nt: TGTGCCAGCAGCCCATCCGTCTACAATGAGCAGTTCTTC

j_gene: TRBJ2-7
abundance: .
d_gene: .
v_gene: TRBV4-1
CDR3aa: CASRQEDSGYYEQYF
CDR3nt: TGCGCCAGCAGACAGGAGGATAGCGGCTACTACGAGCAGTACTTC

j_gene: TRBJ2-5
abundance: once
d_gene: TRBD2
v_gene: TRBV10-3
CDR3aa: CAISESLVGSGSPGETQYF
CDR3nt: TGTGCCATCAGTGAGTCTCTTGTAGGTAGCGGGAGCCCCGGGGAGACCCAGTACTTC

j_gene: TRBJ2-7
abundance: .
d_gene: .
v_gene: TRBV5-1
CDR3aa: CASSLSGRHEQYF
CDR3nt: TGCGCCAGCAGCTTGTCGGGACGCCACGAGCAGTACTTC

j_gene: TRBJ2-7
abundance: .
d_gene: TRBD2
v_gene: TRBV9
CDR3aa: CASSVTSGPSYEQYF
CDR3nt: TGTGCCAGCAGCGTAACTAGCGGCCCCTCCTACGAGCAGTACTTC

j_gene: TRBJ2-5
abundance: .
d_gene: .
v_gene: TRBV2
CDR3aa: CASIGGVETQYF
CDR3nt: TGTGCCAGCATCGGAGGAGTGGAGACCCAGTACTTC

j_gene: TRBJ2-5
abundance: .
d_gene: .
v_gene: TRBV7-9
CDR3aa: CASRAPGEGKETQYF
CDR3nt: TGTGCCAGCAGGGCCCCAGGGGAGGGGAAAGAGACCCAGTACTTC

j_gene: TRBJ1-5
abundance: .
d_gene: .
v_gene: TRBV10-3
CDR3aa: CAISENSNQPQHF
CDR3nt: TGTGCCATCAGTGAAAATAGCAATCAGCCCCAGCATTTT

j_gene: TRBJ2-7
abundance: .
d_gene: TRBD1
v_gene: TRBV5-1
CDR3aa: CASRALPGGSYEQYF
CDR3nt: TGCGCCAGCCGCGCCCTTCCAGGGGGCTCCTACGAGCAGTACTTC

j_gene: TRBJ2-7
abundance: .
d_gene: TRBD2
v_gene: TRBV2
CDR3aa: CASSDAAGAYEQYF
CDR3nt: TGTGCCAGCAGTGACGCAGCGGGAGCCTACGAGCAGTACTTC

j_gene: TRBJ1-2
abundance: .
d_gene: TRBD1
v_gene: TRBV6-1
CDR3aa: CASRLLGQVYYGYTF
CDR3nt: TGTGCCAGCAGACTCCTGGGACAGGTTTACTATGGCTACACCTTC

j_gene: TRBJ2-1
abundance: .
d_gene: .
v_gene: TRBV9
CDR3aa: CASSPGGTYNEQFF
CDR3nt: TGTGCCAGCAGCCCCGGAGGGACATACAATGAGCAGTTCTTC

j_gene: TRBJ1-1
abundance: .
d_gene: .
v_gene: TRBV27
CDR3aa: CASTGLNTEAFF
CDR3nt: TGTGCCAGCACAGGCTTGAACACTGAAGCTTTCTTT

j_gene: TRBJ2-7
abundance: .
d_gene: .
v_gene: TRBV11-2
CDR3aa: CASSAESEASYEQYF
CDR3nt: TGTGCCAGCAGCGCGGAGTCAGAGGCCTCCTACGAGCAGTACTTC

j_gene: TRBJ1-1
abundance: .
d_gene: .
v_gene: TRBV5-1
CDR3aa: CASSLTPMNTEAFF
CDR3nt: TGCGCCAGCAGCTTGACACCAATGAACACTGAAGCTTTCTTT

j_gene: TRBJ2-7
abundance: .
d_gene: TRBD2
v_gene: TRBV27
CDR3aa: CASSLSAGGSSYEQYF
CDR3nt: TGTGCCAGCAGTTTATCGGCGGGCGGGAGCTCCTACGAGCAGTACTTC

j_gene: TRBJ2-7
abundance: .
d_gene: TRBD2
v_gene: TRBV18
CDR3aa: CASSPTKAGGPYEQYF
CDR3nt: TGTGCCAGCTCACCCACCAAGGCGGGAGGACCCTACGAGCAGTACTTC

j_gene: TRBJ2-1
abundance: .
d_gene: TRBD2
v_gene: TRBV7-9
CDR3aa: CASSSPREQRYNEQFF
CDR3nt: TGTGCCAGCAGCTCTCCGCGGGAGCAAAGGTACAATGAGCAGTTCTTC

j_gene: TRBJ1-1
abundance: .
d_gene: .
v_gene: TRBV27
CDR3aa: CASSLTGIPTEAFF
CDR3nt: TGTGCCAGCAGTTTAACCGGGATCCCCACTGAAGCTTTCTTT

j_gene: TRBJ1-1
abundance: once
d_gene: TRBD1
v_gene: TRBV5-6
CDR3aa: CASRNLRGTGDRNTEAFF
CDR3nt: TGTGCCAGCAGAAACCTGAGAGGGACAGGGGATCGGAACACTGAAGCTTTCTTT

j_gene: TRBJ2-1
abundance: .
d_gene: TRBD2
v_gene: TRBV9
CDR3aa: CASSVEGLADEQFF
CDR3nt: TGTGCCAGCAGCGTAGAGGGACTAGCCGATGAGCAGTTCTTC

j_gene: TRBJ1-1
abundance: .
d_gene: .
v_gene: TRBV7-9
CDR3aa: CASSLGSGITEAFF
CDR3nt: TGTGCCAGCAGCTTAGGTTCGGGGATCACTGAAGCTTTCTTT

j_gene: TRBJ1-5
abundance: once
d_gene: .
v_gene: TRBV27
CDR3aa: CASSLFPGSQPQHF
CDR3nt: TGTGCCAGCAGTTTATTTCCAGGGAGTCAGCCCCAGCATTTT

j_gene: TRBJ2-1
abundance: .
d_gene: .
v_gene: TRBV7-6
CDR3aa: CASSLTLGGEQFF
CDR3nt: TGTGCCAGCAGCCTCACTTTGGGGGGTGAGCAGTTCTTC

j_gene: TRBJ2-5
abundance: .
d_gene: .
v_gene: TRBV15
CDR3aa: CATSRDQITGIYVGTQYF
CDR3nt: TGTGCCACCAGCAGAGATCAGATAACAGGGATCTACGTCGGGACCCAGTACTTC

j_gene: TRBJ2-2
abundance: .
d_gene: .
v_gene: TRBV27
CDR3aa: CASSLLPTGELFF
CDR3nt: TGTGCCAGCAGTTTACTGCCCACCGGGGAGCTGTTTTTT

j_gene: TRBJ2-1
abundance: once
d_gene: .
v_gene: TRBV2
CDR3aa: CASSDVQIYNEQFF
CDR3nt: TGTGCCAGCAGTGACGTTCAGATCTACAATGAGCAGTTCTTC

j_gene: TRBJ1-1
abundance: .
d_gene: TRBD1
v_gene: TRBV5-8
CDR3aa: CASSVQGWGPEAFF
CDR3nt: TGTGCCAGCAGCGTACAGGGGTGGGGCCCTGAAGCTTTCTTT

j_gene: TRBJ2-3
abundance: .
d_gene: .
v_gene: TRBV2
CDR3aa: CASRASASTDTQYF
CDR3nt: TGTGCCAGCAGAGCAAGCGCAAGCACAGATACGCAGTATTTT

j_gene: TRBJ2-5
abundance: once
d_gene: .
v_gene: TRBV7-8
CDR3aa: CASSSLPSQDKETQYF
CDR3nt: TGTGCCAGCAGTTCCCTCCCCTCCCAGGACAAAGAGACCCAGTACTTC

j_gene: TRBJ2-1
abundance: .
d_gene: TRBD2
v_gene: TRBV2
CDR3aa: CAIRASGLHNEQFF
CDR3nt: TGTGCCATTCGCGCTAGCGGACTCCACAATGAGCAGTTCTTC

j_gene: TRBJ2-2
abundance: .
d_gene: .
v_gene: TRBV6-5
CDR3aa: CASSSQNTGELFF
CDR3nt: TGTGCCAGCAGTTCCCAGAACACCGGGGAGCTGTTTTTT

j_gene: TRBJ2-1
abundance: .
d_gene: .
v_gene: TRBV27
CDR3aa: CASSLLGGADEQFF
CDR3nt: TGTGCCAGCAGTTTACTAGGAGGTGCTGATGAGCAGTTCTTC

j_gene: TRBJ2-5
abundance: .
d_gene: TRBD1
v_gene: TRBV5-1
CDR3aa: CASSLTGESIKKETQYF
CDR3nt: TGCGCCAGCAGCTTGACAGGGGAGTCTATCAAAAAAGAGACCCAGTACTTC